Listed here are 13 T cell receptor beta chains from one sample, sequenced in a study of blood T cell repertoires in COVID-19. The repertoire was sequenced with immunoSEQ multiplex PCR; TCRdb's copy has only in-frame clones and lacks some. The sample carries under 150,000 clones, 70% to 85% recorded once. Sequenced sample: peripheral blood. The receptors were sampled from a woman of 80 years or more with acute or convalescent COVID-19.

The chain has TRBV5-4 and TRBJ2-4, with TRBD1 as a possible D gene (6 bases). Germline CDR1 reads SGHNT; CDR2 reads YYREEE (reference sequence). V was shortened by 4 bases and J by 0 bases, with 11 bases between the two germline ends. This CDR3 has 15 amino acids. The CDR3 nucleotides read TGTGCCAGCAGCCCTGGACAGTTAGCCAAAAACATTCAGTACTTC. This encodes CASSPGQLAKNIQYF.

The CDR3 sequence: CASSYSREVGEKLFF. DNA for the CDR3: TGTGCCAGCAGTTATAGCAGGGAGGTTGGTGAAAAACTGTTTTTT. The rearrangement joins TRBV6-5 to TRBJ1-4; a weak D match, TRBD1 (5 bases). The CDR3 totals 15 residues. Germline V gives CDR1 MNHEY, CDR2 SVGAGI. Between the trimmed V and J ends, which lost 3 bases and 7 bases, there was a span of 15 bases.

The chain is built from TRBV7-2 and TRBJ2-1; TRBD1 might be the D (5 bases). Germline-derived CDR1 and CDR2 are SGHTA and FQGNSA. Trimming took 11 bases from V and 7 from J, leaving 24 bases between them. The CDR3 spans 15 residues. CDR3 region: CAPRGEAPFDNEQFF. The CDR3 nucleotides are TGTGCCCCAAGGGGCGAGGCCCCCTTTGATAATGAGCAGTTCTTC.

This clone has a single count. V and J are TRBV19 and TRBJ1-2, with a possible D match to TRBD1 (5 bases). Looked up from germline, CDR1 is LNHDA and CDR2 is SQIVND (reference sequence). Trimming took off 4 bases at V and 4 bases at J, with 19 bases between the two ends. This CDR3 is 16 amino acids long. DNA for the CDR3: TGTGCCAGTAGTACGTCCGCGGGGGTGGGACTCTATGGCTACACCTTC. It codes for CASSTSAGVGLYGYTF.

The chain joins TRBV19 to TRBJ2-2; 9 bases match TRBD2. Per germline, CDR1 LNHDA and CDR2 SQIVND (reference sequence). V dropped 7 bases and J dropped 0; count of bases not matched to a gene: 15. There are 19 residues in the CDR3. The CDR3 protein is CASTPTSGRIITNTGELFF. For the CDR3, the DNA is TGTGCCAGTACTCCGACTAGCGGACGAATCATAACGAACACCGGGGAGCTGTTTTTT.

The V call is TRBV18, the J call TRBJ2-2; D is perhaps TRBD1 (6 bases). V lost 2 bases, J lost 5 bases, and 9 bases lay in between. There are 14 residues in the CDR3. The germline gives CDR1 KGHSH, CDR2 LQKENI. The CDR3 region is CASSPWQGTGELFF. Written as DNA, the CDR3 is TGTGCCAGCTCACCATGGCAGGGGACCGGGGAGCTGTTTTTT.

This clone has a single count. V gene TRBV29-1 combines with J gene TRBJ2-5; perhaps TRBD1 as D (6 bases). Germline V gene data show CDR1 as SQVTM and CDR2 as ANQGSEA. The CDR3 length is 15 residues. The V end lost 4 bases, the J end lost 1 base, and 16 bases lay between the germline ends. The CDR3 here is CSVGGTSGIQETQYF. The CDR3 nucleotides read TGCAGCGTTGGAGGGACATCAGGGATCCAAGAGACCCAGTACTTC.

J is TRBJ2-3 and V is TRBV24-1, with TRBD2 identical over 7 bases. V lost 4 bases and J lost 2; bases outside the gene matches: 2. The CDR3 extends over 14 amino acids. Germline CDR1 reads KGHDR; CDR2 reads SFDVKD. The CDR3 here is CATSEAGPTDTQYF. The CDR3 DNA is TGTGCCACCAGTGAAGCGGGACCCACAGATACGCAGTATTTT.

The chain's CDR3 is CASSLFRGTRGYEQYF. CDR3 in DNA: TGTGCCAGCAGCTTGTTTCGTGGGACTAGGGGCTACGAGCAGTACTTC. The V and J genes are TRBV5-6 and TRBJ2-7; the match to TRBD2 covers 8 bases. Germline CDR1 SGHDT, CDR2 YYEEEE. CDR3 size: 16 residues. The V and J ends lost 1 base and 3 bases, in that order; junction bases with no gene match: 9.

V is TRBV15 and J is TRBJ2-1; the D gene is possibly TRBD1 (5 bases). The CDR3 length is 14 residues. CDR1 and CDR2 from the germline V gene are LNHNV and YYDKDF (reference sequence). Trimming shortened V by 8 bases and J by 4 bases, and 15 bases separated the two germline ends. DNA of the CDR3: TGTGCCACCTCAGGGTCACTTGGGTACAATGAGCAGTTCTTC. Protein sequence: CATSGSLGYNEQFF.

The chain has TRBV6-2 or TRBV6-3 and TRBJ2-6; 8 bases align to TRBD1. The germline gives CDR1 MNHEY, CDR2 SVGEGT. This CDR3 region has 18 residues. V trimming: 6 bases; J trimming: 0 bases; junction bases outside the gene matches: 10. The CDR3 here is CASSHQQGATSGANVLTF. CDR3 DNA sequence: TGTGCCAGCAGCCACCAGCAGGGGGCAACCTCTGGGGCCAACGTCCTGACTTTC.

The CDR3 DNA follows: TGCAGCGTTTCCGGGACTAGCGGGGGGTCTAGCACAGATACGCAGTATTTT. Translation gives CSVSGTSGGSSTDTQYF. The genes are TRBV29-1 and TRBJ2-3, with 15 bases lining up with TRBD2. Germline V gene data show CDR1 as SQVTM and CDR2 as ANQGSEA. CDR3 length: 17 residues. Trimming took 5 bases from V and 0 from J; bases not matched to a gene: 6.

The genes are TRBV21-1 and TRBJ2-1; the table assigns TRBD2, which was not confirmed against the DNA. TRBV21-1 is an annotated pseudogene. This CDR3 contains 20 residues. The CDR3 region has the DNA TGTGCCAGCAGCAAAAAGGGGGGAGGGCCACCTTACATGGCCTACAATGAGCAGTTCTTC. Protein: CASSKKGGGPPYMAYNEQFF.